These T cell receptor beta chains were read from a single sample in a study of T cells in localized non-small cell lung cancer. Repertoires were generated with immunoSEQ multiplex PCR, while TCRdb's copy carries only in-frame clones and drops some. The data show 30,000 to 35,000 clones, with roughly 90% seen just once and over 9.5% held by the top ten. The sequenced sample was peripheral blood mononuclear cells, obtained before any cancer treatment. These receptors all stem from a female donor older than 55 with stage II lung adenocarcinoma. Both conserved end residues are part of each CDR3. The order of the fields is J gene, V gene, clone size, D gene, CDR3 protein, CDR3 DNA. A D gene is named only where the DNA matches it firmly. Size is omitted from some rows. Given values are once, few, many or a class for expanded clones.

j_call: TRBJ1-1; v_call: TRBV7-2; clone_size: .; d_call: .; cdr3_aa: CASSLDRQNTEAFF; cdr3_nt: TGTGCCAGCAGCTTAGATCGGCAGAACACTGAAGCTTTCTTT
j_call: TRBJ1-2; v_call: TRBV5-5; clone_size: .; d_call: .; cdr3_aa: CASSLGPLSAF; cdr3_nt: TGTGCCAGCAGCTTGGGACCACTATCGGCCTTC
j_call: TRBJ2-2; v_call: TRBV9; clone_size: few; d_call: .; cdr3_aa: CASSAQLMAPGRTGELFF; cdr3_nt: TGTGCCAGCAGCGCCCAATTGATGGCCCCGGGGAGAACCGGGGAGCTGTTTTTT
j_call: TRBJ1-2; v_call: TRBV29-1; clone_size: .; d_call: TRBD1; cdr3_aa: CSVATGSYGYTF; cdr3_nt: TGCAGCGTTGCGACAGGGTCCTATGGCTACACCTTC
j_call: TRBJ2-2; v_call: TRBV5-1; clone_size: .; d_call: TRBD1; cdr3_aa: CASSPTGTVNTGELFF; cdr3_nt: TGCGCCAGCAGCCCCACCGGGACAGTTAACACCGGGGAGCTGTTTTTT
j_call: TRBJ1-5; v_call: TRBV2; clone_size: .; d_call: .; cdr3_aa: CASSEGHNQPQHF; cdr3_nt: TGTGCCAGCAGTGAAGGGCACAATCAGCCCCAGCATTTT
j_call: TRBJ1-2; v_call: TRBV2; clone_size: .; d_call: TRBD1; cdr3_aa: CAIPGQGGLEDGYTF; cdr3_nt: TGTGCCATCCCGGGACAGGGGGGGTTAGAGGATGGCTACACCTTC
j_call: TRBJ1-4; v_call: TRBV13; clone_size: .; d_call: .; cdr3_aa: CASSLGSSGNRREKLFF; cdr3_nt: TGTGCCAGCAGCTTAGGCTCCTCGGGGAACAGACGGGAAAAACTGTTTTTT
j_call: TRBJ1-2; v_call: TRBV5-1; clone_size: .; d_call: TRBD1; cdr3_aa: CASSSDREAYGYTF; cdr3_nt: TGCGCCAGCAGCTCCGACAGGGAGGCCTATGGCTACACCTTC
j_call: TRBJ2-3; v_call: TRBV6-1; clone_size: .; d_call: TRBD1; cdr3_aa: CASSVGDRGGDTQYF; cdr3_nt: TGTGCCAGCAGTGTTGGGGACAGGGGGGGAGATACGCAGTATTTT
j_call: TRBJ1-4; v_call: TRBV7-2; clone_size: .; d_call: .; cdr3_aa: CASSPDSFNEKLFF; cdr3_nt: TGTGCCAGCAGCCCGGACAGCTTTAATGAAAAACTGTTTTTT
j_call: TRBJ2-1; v_call: TRBV6-4; clone_size: once; d_call: TRBD2; cdr3_aa: CASSVLRGDDEQFF; cdr3_nt: TGTGCCAGCAGCGTACTACGGGGGGACGATGAGCAGTTCTTC
j_call: TRBJ2-3; v_call: TRBV30; clone_size: .; d_call: TRBD2; cdr3_aa: CAWELAGGRDTQYF; cdr3_nt: TGTGCCTGGGAACTAGCGGGGGGGCGAGATACGCAGTATTTT
j_call: TRBJ1-1; v_call: TRBV9; clone_size: .; d_call: .; cdr3_aa: CASSVGGEPLAEAFF; cdr3_nt: TGTGCCAGCAGCGTAGGGGGGGAGCCCCTCGCTGAAGCTTTCTTT
j_call: TRBJ1-1; v_call: TRBV29-1; clone_size: .; d_call: .; cdr3_aa: CSVSRWISSTEAFF; cdr3_nt: TGCAGCGTTTCCCGGTGGATTTCGAGCACTGAAGCTTTCTTT
j_call: TRBJ2-2; v_call: TRBV11-3; clone_size: .; d_call: .; cdr3_aa: CASSLVGGAGELFF; cdr3_nt: TGTGCCAGCAGCTTAGTAGGTGGAGCGGGGGAGCTGTTTTTT
j_call: TRBJ2-7; v_call: TRBV7-2; clone_size: .; d_call: .; cdr3_aa: CASSLPGNGEEQYF; cdr3_nt: TGTGCCAGCAGTTTACCAGGGAATGGTGAAGAGCAGTACTTC
j_call: TRBJ2-3; v_call: TRBV5-1; clone_size: .; d_call: TRBD2; cdr3_aa: CASSHSGLAGGGDTQYF; cdr3_nt: TGCGCCAGCAGCCACTCGGGACTAGCGGGAGGAGGAGATACGCAGTATTTT
j_call: TRBJ2-3; v_call: TRBV5-4; clone_size: .; d_call: .; cdr3_aa: CASSLGTAPDTQYF; cdr3_nt: TGTGCCAGCAGCTTGGGGACAGCTCCAGATACGCAGTATTTT
j_call: TRBJ2-1; v_call: TRBV15; clone_size: .; d_call: TRBD2; cdr3_aa: CATRTSSSYNEQFF; cdr3_nt: TGTGCCACCAGGACTAGCTCATCCTACAATGAGCAGTTCTTC
j_call: TRBJ2-7; v_call: TRBV5-1; clone_size: once; d_call: TRBD1; cdr3_aa: CASSWNPGTGAPEQYF; cdr3_nt: TGCGCCAGCAGCTGGAATCCCGGGACAGGGGCCCCCGAGCAGTACTTC
j_call: TRBJ1-5; v_call: TRBV4-1; clone_size: .; d_call: TRBD1; cdr3_aa: CASSQGQGNQPQHF; cdr3_nt: TGCGCCAGCAGCCAAGGACAGGGGAATCAGCCCCAGCATTTT
j_call: TRBJ2-3; v_call: TRBV11-2; clone_size: once; d_call: .; cdr3_aa: CASSLTGDTQYF; cdr3_nt: TGTGCCAGCAGCTTAACGGGGGATACGCAGTATTTT
j_call: TRBJ1-6; v_call: TRBV9; clone_size: .; d_call: .; cdr3_aa: CASSVGGTLDNSPLHF; cdr3_nt: TGTGCCAGCAGCGTAGGGGGGACACTAGATAATTCACCCCTCCACTTT
j_call: TRBJ2-7; v_call: TRBV27; clone_size: .; d_call: TRBD2; cdr3_aa: CASSLGGVPREQYF; cdr3_nt: TGTGCCAGCAGTTTAGGGGGGGTACCCCGAGAGCAGTACTTC
j_call: TRBJ1-1; v_call: TRBV6-4; clone_size: .; d_call: .; cdr3_aa: CASRPSGWRDTEAFF; cdr3_nt: TGTGCCAGCAGACCCTCGGGGTGGAGGGACACTGAAGCTTTCTTT
j_call: TRBJ1-3; v_call: TRBV30; clone_size: .; d_call: TRBD1; cdr3_aa: CAWSTGQLKAIYF; cdr3_nt: TGTGCCTGGAGTACGGGACAGCTTAAGGCCATATATTTT
j_call: TRBJ1-4; v_call: TRBV7-2; clone_size: .; d_call: .; cdr3_aa: CASSLGHGGEKLFF; cdr3_nt: TGTGCCAGCAGCTTAGGACATGGAGGCGAAAAACTGTTTTTT
j_call: TRBJ2-1; v_call: TRBV7-9; clone_size: .; d_call: TRBD1; cdr3_aa: CASSPRTGSVEQFF; cdr3_nt: TGTGCCAGCAGCCCCCGGACAGGGTCGGTCGAGCAGTTCTTC
j_call: TRBJ2-7; v_call: TRBV2; clone_size: few; d_call: TRBD1; cdr3_aa: CASSQDRGSYEQYF; cdr3_nt: TGTGCCAGCAGCCAGGACAGGGGCTCCTACGAGCAGTACTTC
j_call: TRBJ2-5; v_call: TRBV18; clone_size: .; d_call: .; cdr3_aa: CASSLDVGQQETQYF; cdr3_nt: TGTGCCAGCTCACTCGACGTCGGACAGCAAGAGACCCAGTACTTC
j_call: TRBJ2-2; v_call: TRBV7-9; clone_size: .; d_call: .; cdr3_aa: CASSLDRGQGGTGELFF; cdr3_nt: TGTGCCAGCAGCTTAGACCGGGGTCAGGGTGGCACCGGGGAGCTGTTTTTT
j_call: TRBJ2-5; v_call: TRBV5-1; clone_size: .; d_call: TRBD1; cdr3_aa: CASSLGQGVVETQYF; cdr3_nt: TGCGCCAGCAGCTTGGGCCAGGGGGTTGTGGAGACCCAGTACTTC
j_call: TRBJ2-7; v_call: TRBV29-1; clone_size: .; d_call: .; cdr3_aa: CSVGYRARSSYEQYF; cdr3_nt: TGCAGCGTTGGGTATAGGGCGAGGAGCTCCTACGAGCAGTACTTC
j_call: TRBJ1-6; v_call: TRBV6-6; clone_size: few; d_call: .; cdr3_aa: CASSYSTGGGNSPLHF; cdr3_nt: TGTGCCAGCAGTTACTCGACGGGCGGGGGGAATTCACCCCTCCACTTT
j_call: TRBJ1-2; v_call: TRBV29-1; clone_size: .; d_call: .; cdr3_aa: CSVVGDGYTF; cdr3_nt: TGCAGCGTTGTGGGGGATGGCTACACCTTC
j_call: TRBJ2-7; v_call: TRBV5-1; clone_size: .; d_call: .; cdr3_aa: CASSPTTAYEQYF; cdr3_nt: TGCGCCAGCAGTCCTACCACAGCCTACGAGCAGTACTTC
j_call: TRBJ2-7; v_call: TRBV11-2; clone_size: .; d_call: .; cdr3_aa: CASSTTGPYEQYF; cdr3_nt: TGTGCCAGCAGCACTACAGGACCCTACGAGCAGTACTTC
j_call: TRBJ2-2; v_call: TRBV28; clone_size: .; d_call: .; cdr3_aa: CASFPRNTGELFF; cdr3_nt: TGTGCCAGCTTTCCACGGAACACCGGGGAGCTGTTTTTT
j_call: TRBJ1-1; v_call: TRBV15; clone_size: .; d_call: .; cdr3_aa: CATSRATIAEAFF; cdr3_nt: TGTGCCACCAGCAGAGCAACAATAGCCGAAGCTTTCTTT
j_call: TRBJ2-7; v_call: TRBV19; clone_size: .; d_call: TRBD1; cdr3_aa: CASSSRDRGYEQYF; cdr3_nt: TGTGCCAGTAGTAGCCGGGACAGGGGCTACGAGCAGTACTTC
j_call: TRBJ2-7; v_call: TRBV5-4; clone_size: .; d_call: .; cdr3_aa: CASSGGNSLVYEQYF; cdr3_nt: TGTGCCAGCAGTGGGGGGAACAGTCTTGTCTACGAGCAGTACTTC
j_call: TRBJ2-7; v_call: TRBV28; clone_size: .; d_call: TRBD2; cdr3_aa: CASSLEAGVGQYF; cdr3_nt: TGTGCCAGCAGTTTAGAAGCGGGGGTCGGGCAGTACTTC
j_call: TRBJ2-2; v_call: TRBV4-3; clone_size: .; d_call: .; cdr3_aa: CASSQAGELFF; cdr3_nt: TGCGCCAGCAGCCAGGCCGGGGAGCTGTTTTTT
j_call: TRBJ2-7; v_call: TRBV5-1; clone_size: once; d_call: TRBD1; cdr3_aa: CASSRDSREQYF; cdr3_nt: TGCGCCAGCAGCCGGGACAGCAGAGAGCAGTACTTC
j_call: TRBJ1-2; v_call: TRBV18; clone_size: .; d_call: TRBD1; cdr3_aa: CASSSIQGDFYGYTF; cdr3_nt: TGTGCCAGCTCATCCATACAGGGGGACTTCTATGGCTACACCTTC
j_call: TRBJ1-3; v_call: TRBV27; clone_size: .; d_call: TRBD1; cdr3_aa: CASSPSGGGNTIYF; cdr3_nt: TGTGCCAGCAGTCCATCAGGGGGTGGAAACACCATATATTTT
j_call: TRBJ2-1; v_call: TRBV4-1; clone_size: .; d_call: .; cdr3_aa: CASSQRSAFGDNEQFF; cdr3_nt: TGCGCCAGCAGCCAAAGGTCGGCTTTCGGGGACAATGAGCAGTTCTTC
j_call: TRBJ2-6; v_call: TRBV29-1; clone_size: .; d_call: .; cdr3_aa: CSIQAPGANVLTF; cdr3_nt: TGCAGCATACAGGCTCCTGGGGCCAACGTCCTGACTTTC
j_call: TRBJ2-2; v_call: TRBV6-4; clone_size: .; d_call: TRBD1; cdr3_aa: CASRGQGINTGELFF; cdr3_nt: TGTGCCAGCCGGGGACAGGGGATCAACACCGGGGAGCTGTTTTTT
j_call: TRBJ2-1; v_call: TRBV28; clone_size: .; d_call: TRBD2; cdr3_aa: CASKRTSRSGSRGNEQFF; cdr3_nt: TGTGCCAGTAAAAGAACGTCCCGTAGCGGGAGTCGGGGCAATGAGCAGTTCTTC
j_call: TRBJ1-5; v_call: TRBV30; clone_size: .; d_call: .; cdr3_aa: CAWENGGQPQHF; cdr3_nt: TGTGCCTGGGAAAACGGGGGACAGCCCCAGCATTTT
j_call: TRBJ2-1; v_call: TRBV9; clone_size: .; d_call: .; cdr3_aa: CASSGRDFYNEQFF; cdr3_nt: TGTGCCAGCAGCGGGCGGGACTTTTACAATGAGCAGTTCTTC
j_call: TRBJ2-1; v_call: TRBV12-5; clone_size: .; d_call: .; cdr3_aa: CASGLWANEQFF; cdr3_nt: TGTGCTAGTGGCCTCTGGGCCAATGAGCAGTTCTTC
j_call: TRBJ2-6; v_call: TRBV7-2; clone_size: .; d_call: .; cdr3_aa: CASSLTGHSGANVLTF; cdr3_nt: TGTGCCAGCAGCTTAACGGGACACTCTGGGGCCAACGTCCTGACTTTC
j_call: TRBJ2-3; v_call: TRBV30; clone_size: .; d_call: .; cdr3_aa: CARNEAPRDTQYF; cdr3_nt: TGTGCTCGGAATGAGGCTCCGCGGGATACGCAGTATTTT
j_call: TRBJ1-1; v_call: TRBV13; clone_size: .; d_call: .; cdr3_aa: CATMMGGNTEAFF; cdr3_nt: TGTGCCACTATGATGGGGGGTAACACTGAAGCTTTCTTT
j_call: TRBJ1-5; v_call: TRBV19; clone_size: .; d_call: .; cdr3_aa: CATSGANSNQPQHF; cdr3_nt: TGTGCCACTAGTGGGGCTAATAGCAATCAGCCCCAGCATTTT
j_call: TRBJ1-1; v_call: TRBV19; clone_size: few; d_call: .; cdr3_aa: CASSIIGALNTEAFF; cdr3_nt: TGTGCCAGTAGTATAATCGGGGCCCTGAACACTGAAGCTTTCTTT